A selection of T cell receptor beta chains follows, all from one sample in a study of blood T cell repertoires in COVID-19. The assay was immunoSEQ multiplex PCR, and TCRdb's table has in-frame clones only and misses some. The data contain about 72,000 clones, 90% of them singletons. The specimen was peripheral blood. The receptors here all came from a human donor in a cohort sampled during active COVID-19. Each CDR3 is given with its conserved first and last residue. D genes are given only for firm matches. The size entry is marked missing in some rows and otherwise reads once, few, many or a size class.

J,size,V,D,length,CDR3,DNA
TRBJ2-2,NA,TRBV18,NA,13,CASGQQNTGELFF,TGTGCCAGCGGACAGCAGAACACCGGGGAGCTGTTTTTT
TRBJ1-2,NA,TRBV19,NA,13,CASSIQGLYGYTF,TGTGCCAGTAGTATACAGGGGCTGTATGGCTACACCTTC
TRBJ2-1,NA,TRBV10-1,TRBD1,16,CASSPPDRGSYNEQFF,TGCGCCAGCAGTCCCCCGGACAGGGGGTCCTACAATGAGCAGTTCTTC
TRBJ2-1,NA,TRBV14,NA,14,CASSGGGAYNEQFF,TGTGCCAGCAGCGGAGGGGGGGCCTACAATGAGCAGTTCTTC
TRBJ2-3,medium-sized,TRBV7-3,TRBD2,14,CASSLIAGVDTQYF,TGTGCCAGCAGCTTAATAGCGGGGGTAGATACGCAGTATTTT
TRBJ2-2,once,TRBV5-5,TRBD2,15,CASSLGLAGTGELFF,TGTGCCAGCAGCTTGGGACTAGCGGGCACCGGGGAGCTGTTTTTT
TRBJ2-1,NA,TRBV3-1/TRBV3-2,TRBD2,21,CASSPGGTVGLSRSSYNEQFF,TGTGCCAGCAGCCCTGGGGGGACCGTGGGACTATCGAGAAGCTCCTACAATGAGCAGTTCTTC
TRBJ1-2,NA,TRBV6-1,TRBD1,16,CASSDGTDTHNYGYTF,TGTGCCAGCAGTGACGGGACAGATACACACAACTATGGCTACACCTTC
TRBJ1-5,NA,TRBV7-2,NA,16,CASSFVTGQGNQPQHF,TGTGCCAGCAGCTTCGTAACAGGACAAGGGAATCAGCCCCAGCATTTT
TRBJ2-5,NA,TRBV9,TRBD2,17,CASSVGPGLAYQETQYF,TGTGCCAGCAGCGTAGGGCCTGGACTAGCGTATCAAGAGACCCAGTACTTC
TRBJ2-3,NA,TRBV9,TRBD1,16,CASSVARGPLTDTQYF,TGTGCCAGCAGCGTAGCTAGGGGGCCGCTCACAGATACGCAGTATTTT
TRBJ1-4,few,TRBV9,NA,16,CASSRRRGGTNEKLFF,TGTGCCAGCAGCCGAAGGCGGGGAGGTACTAATGAAAAACTGTTTTTT
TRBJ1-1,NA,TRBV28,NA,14,CASSLLSGLPEAFF,TGTGCCAGCAGTCTCCTCTCCGGTTTGCCTGAAGCTTTCTTT
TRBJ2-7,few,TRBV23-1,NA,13,CASSHALHYEQYF,TGCGCCAGCAGTCACGCTTTACACTACGAGCAGTACTTC
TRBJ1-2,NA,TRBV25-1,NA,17,CASSEFEATETNYGYTF,TGTGCCAGCAGTGAATTTGAGGCGACAGAGACTAACTATGGCTACACCTTC
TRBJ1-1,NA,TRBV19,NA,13,CASSATGSTEAFF,TGTGCCAGTAGTGCTACAGGGAGCACTGAAGCTTTCTTT
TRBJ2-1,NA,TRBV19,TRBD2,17,CASIHRKTSGSGNEQFF,TGTGCCAGTATACACAGAAAGACTAGCGGGAGTGGAAATGAGCAGTTCTTC
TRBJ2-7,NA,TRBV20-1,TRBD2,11,CSATSGHEQYF,TGCAGTGCTACTAGCGGCCACGAGCAGTACTTC
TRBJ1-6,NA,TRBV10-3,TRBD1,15,CAISVTGSPNSPLHF,TGTGCCATCAGTGTGACAGGGAGTCCCAATTCACCCCTCCACTTT
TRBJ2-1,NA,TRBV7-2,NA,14,CASSFVSGHNEQFF,TGTGCCAGCAGCTTTGTGAGCGGGCACAATGAGCAGTTCTTC
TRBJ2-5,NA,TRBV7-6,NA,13,CASSLEFGETQYF,TGTGCCAGCAGCTTAGAGTTCGGAGAGACCCAGTACTTC
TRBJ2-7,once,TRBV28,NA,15,CASSLPRDMSYEQYF,TGTGCCAGCAGTTTGCCCCGGGACATGTCCTACGAGCAGTACTTC
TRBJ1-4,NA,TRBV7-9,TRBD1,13,CASSPPTGAKLFF,TGTGCCAGCAGCCCACCTACAGGGGCTAAACTGTTTTTT
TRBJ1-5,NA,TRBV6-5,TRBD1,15,CASSYSGQGNQPQHF,TGTGCCAGCAGTTACTCCGGACAGGGCAATCAGCCCCAGCATTTT
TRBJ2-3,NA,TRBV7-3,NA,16,CASSLDLRAGADTQYF,TGTGCCAGCAGCTTAGATTTGAGGGCCGGCGCAGATACGCAGTATTTT
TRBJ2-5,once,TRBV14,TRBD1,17,CASSQGGRTGFRETQYF,TGTGCCAGCAGCCAAGGCGGGCGGACAGGGTTCCGAGAGACCCAGTACTTC
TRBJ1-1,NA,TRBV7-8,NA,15,CASSLEQGMGTEAFF,TGTGCCAGCAGCTTGGAACAGGGAATGGGCACTGAAGCTTTCTTT
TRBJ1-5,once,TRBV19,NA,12,CASSMQRQPQHF,TGTGCCAGTAGTATGCAGCGTCAGCCCCAGCATTTT
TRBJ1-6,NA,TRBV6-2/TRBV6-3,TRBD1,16,CASSSRDRVMNSPLHF,TGTGCCAGCAGCTCACGGGACAGGGTGATGAATTCACCCCTCCACTTT
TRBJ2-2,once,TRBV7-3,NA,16,CASSLNPDPNTGELFF,TGTGCCAGCAGCTTAAATCCAGATCCGAACACCGGGGAGCTGTTTTTT
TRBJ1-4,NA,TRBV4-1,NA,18,CASSQGRRGNSSGEKLFF,TGCGCCAGCAGCCAAGGAAGGCGGGGCAACAGCTCGGGGGAAAAACTGTTTTTT
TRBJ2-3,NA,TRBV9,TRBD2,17,CASSVGAGGSGTDTQYF,TGTGCCAGCAGCGTAGGGGCGGGAGGCTCTGGCACAGATACGCAGTATTTT
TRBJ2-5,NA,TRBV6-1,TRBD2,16,CASSELGTSGQETQYF,TGTGCCAGCAGTGAACTGGGGACTAGCGGCCAAGAGACCCAGTACTTC
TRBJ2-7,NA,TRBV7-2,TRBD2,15,CASSPGLAERPEQYF,TGTGCCAGCAGCCCGGGACTAGCGGAGCGGCCCGAGCAGTACTTC
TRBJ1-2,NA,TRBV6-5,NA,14,CASSYSRGDYGYTF,TGTGCCAGCAGTTACTCGCGGGGTGACTATGGCTACACCTTC
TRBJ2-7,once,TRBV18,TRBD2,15,CASSPSGLAGGEQYF,TGTGCCAGCTCACCGTCGGGACTAGCGGGAGGCGAGCAGTACTTC
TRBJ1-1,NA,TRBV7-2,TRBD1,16,CASSLRTGSGNTEAFF,TGTGCCAGCAGCTTAAGGACAGGGTCCGGGAACACTGAAGCTTTCTTT
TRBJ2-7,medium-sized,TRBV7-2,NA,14,CASSASKGMGEQYF,TGTGCCAGCAGCGCCTCGAAGGGGATGGGCGAGCAGTACTTC
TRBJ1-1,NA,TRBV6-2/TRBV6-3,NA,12,CASSLSNTEAFF,TGTGCCAGCAGCCTCTCGAACACTGAAGCTTTCTTT
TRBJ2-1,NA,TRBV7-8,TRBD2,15,CASSPQAGGYNEQFF,TGTGCCAGCAGCCCTCAAGCGGGAGGTTACAATGAGCAGTTCTTC
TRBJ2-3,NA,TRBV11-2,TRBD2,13,CASSKGLAGPGYF,TGTGCCAGCAGCAAGGGACTAGCGGGCCCGGGGTATTTT